This T cell receptor (beta chain) was profiled in a study of CD8 T cells in ankylosing spondylitis. Study-level points and caveats: CD8+ disease-linked clones were present at relatively low frequencies in blood. Within ankylosing spondylitis blood, a TCR beta motif made up of seven to nine highly homologous variants appeared to be characteristic. There was reportedly significant enrichment of clones that were disease-linked in matched ankylosing spondylitis synovial fluid.

About this clonotype: As yet, its antigen is unknown.

Libraries of TCR beta came from quantitative 5'-RACE with molecular barcodes. From the 5' RACE reads, TCRdb called clonotypes with MiXCR, one entry per CDR3 protein. The repertoire includes 700,000 to 850,000 distinct CDR3 sequences, 12% of them detected once, and about 0.49% sits in the top ten. CDR3 length: 13 amino acids. V lost 6 bases and J lost 2, with 14 bases in between. Germline loops: CDR1 DFQATT, CDR2 SNEGSKA (reference sequence). The sequence was obtained from a male donor with ankylosing spondylitis. Material: blood, either unsorted or a sorted T cell fraction (not recorded which). The gene calls are TRBV20-1 and TRBJ2-7; a weak D match, TRBD2 (5 bases). The CDR3 region has the DNA TGCAGTGCGCCCCGGACGGGGACCTACGAGCAGTACTTC. This gives the protein CSAPRTGTYEQYF.